The 18 T cell receptor beta chains listed next were all sequenced from one sample in a study of blood T cell repertoires in COVID-19. The table came from immunoSEQ multiplex PCR; TCRdb's copy has only in-frame clones and leaves some out. The profile shows 130,000 to 150,000 clones, over 70% of them singletons. The sequencing sample was made of peripheral blood. All receptors come from a man between 65 and 85 years old who had recovered from COVID-19.

A single count supports this clone. The J gene is TRBJ2-1, the V gene TRBV3-1 (or the pseudogene TRBV3-2); 13 bases agree with TRBD2. The CDR3 is 18 residues long. The germline CDR1 and CDR2 sequences are LGHDT and YNNKEL (reference sequence). Losses at the gene ends were 4 bases for V and 4 bases for J; bases not matched to a gene: 10. The CDR3 loop is CASSPGLAGAGVYNEQFF. CDR3 DNA sequence: TGTGCCAGCAGCCCCGGACTAGCGGGAGCGGGGGTTTACAATGAGCAGTTCTTC.

The genes are TRBV13 and TRBJ2-5; a possible D gene is TRBD2 (7 bases). Germline V gives CDR1 PRHDT, CDR2 FYEKMQ (reference sequence). This CDR3 is built from 17 residues. Trimming left V 5 bases short and J 5 bases short, with 24 bases between. This CDR3 is CASSGGGTGGPWETQYF. Written as DNA, the CDR3 is TGTGCCAGCAGCGGTGGGGGTACGGGGGGCCCCTGGGAGACCCAGTACTTC. Full variable domain (rest looked up from reference TRBV13 and TRBJ2-5): AAGVIQSPRHLIKEKRETATLKCYPIPRHDTVYWYQQGPGQDPQFLISFYEKMQSDKGSIPDRFSAQQFSDYHSELNMSSLELGDSALYFCASSGGGTGGPWETQYFGPGTRLLVL.

This sequence joins TRBV12-3 or TRBV12-4 and TRBJ2-1; possible D gene TRBD1, 5 bases. V dropped 6 bases and J dropped 10 bases, with 16 bases sitting between them. The CDR3 contains 13 residues. CDR3 DNA sequence: TGTGCCAGCAGAGCTAAGGGGTCACGGGAGCAGTTCTTC. As protein: CASRAKGSREQFF.

This chain joins TRBV4-1 and TRBJ2-7, with 14 bases that match TRBD2. Trimming at V came to 4 bases and at J to 0 bases, leaving 11 bases not matched to a gene. This CDR3 spans 19 amino acids. CDR1 is MGHRA, CDR2 YSYEKL, per germline. The CDR3 coding sequence is TGCGCCAGCAGCCTGCTGAATCCCGGGACTAGCGGGAGCTCCTACGAGCAGTACTTC. It codes for CASSLLNPGTSGSSYEQYF.

V gene TRBV28 combines with J gene TRBJ1-5; possible D gene TRBD1, 6 bases. The germline gives CDR1 MDHEN, CDR2 SYDVKM. V lost 1 base and J lost 3, with 13 bases in between. There are 16 residues in the CDR3. The CDR3: CASSLSSQGNNQPQHF. The CDR3, as DNA: TGTGCCAGCAGTTTATCTAGTCAGGGGAACAATCAGCCCCAGCATTTT.

The chain joins TRBV6-1 to TRBJ2-5; no firm D call. Germline V gene sequence: CDR1 MNHNS, CDR2 SASEGT. V was clipped by 3 bases and J by 5 bases, with 10 bases between them. The CDR3 length is 13 residues. The CDR3 nucleotides read TGTGCCAGCAGTGACCCGCCTCGGGAGACCCAGTACTTC. It encodes CASSDPPRETQYF.

This chain uses TRBV30 with TRBJ2-5; no clear D gene. CDR3 length: 14 amino acids. Germline CDR1 is GTSNPN and CDR2 is SVGIG (reference sequence). V was trimmed by 1 base and J by 0 bases, leaving 9 bases between them. CDR3 bases: TGTGCCTGGAGTGCGGGTTCGTACCAAGAGACCCAGTACTTC. As protein: CAWSAGSYQETQYF.

The chain carries TRBV9 and TRBJ2-5; 9 positions agree with TRBD2. CDR3 size: 16 residues. The germline CDR1 and CDR2 sequences are SGDLS and YYNGEE. Losses at the gene ends were 3 bases for V and 7 bases for J; bases not matched to a gene: 13. CDR3 loop: CASSAAPGLAYGTQYF. The CDR3 DNA sequence: TGTGCCAGCAGCGCCGCCCCGGGACTAGCCTATGGGACCCAGTACTTC.

The chain couples TRBV6-5 to TRBJ1-2, with 8 bases fitting TRBD1. V lost 6 bases, J lost 4 bases, and 7 bases stayed unmatched. CDR1 MNHEY and CDR2 SVGAGI come from the germline V gene. The CDR3 loop spans 14 amino acids. In nucleotides, the CDR3 is TGTGCCAGCAGGCCCACAGGGGGGGCCTATGGCTACACCTTC. Protein product: CASRPTGGAYGYTF.

Concerning this clone itself: The same CDR3 can be traced to other DNA sequences in this sample. The chain has TRBV27 and TRBJ2-2; TRBD1 aligns across 7 bases. Germline CDR1 MNHEY, CDR2 SMNVEV (reference sequence). Losses at the gene ends were 1 base for V and 7 bases for J; bases not matched to a gene: 6. The CDR3 extends over 15 amino acids. This CDR3 is CASSLYRGGGGELFF. CDR3 nucleotides: TGTGCCAGCAGTTTATACAGGGGCGGAGGCGGGGAGCTGTTTTTT.

The sample holds one count of this clone. This chain connects TRBV2 to TRBJ2-5; 8 nucleotides align to TRBD2. From germline, CDR1 is SNHLY and CDR2 FYNNEI. This CDR3 has 13 residues. The V and J ends lost 2 bases and 4 bases, in that order; junction bases with no gene match: 0. The CDR3 loop reads CASSELAGETQYF. Here the CDR3 DNA reads TGTGCCAGCAGTGAACTAGCGGGAGAGACCCAGTACTTC.

The count of this clone is one. The rearrangement uses TRBV27 and TRBJ2-7, with 7 bases aligning to TRBD2. The CDR3 runs to 17 residues. Germline CDR1 MNHEY, CDR2 SMNVEV (reference sequence). V gave up 2 bases and J gave up 2 bases; unmatched junction bases: 12. The CDR3 coding sequence is TGTGCCAGCAGTTTAGGGCTTGGGGAGGGCCCTCCCTACGAGCAGTACTTC. Amino acids: CASSLGLGEGPPYEQYF.

This clone was observed many times. The J gene is TRBJ2-1, the V gene TRBV3-1 (or the pseudogene TRBV3-2); a possible D gene is TRBD2 (5 bases). The CDR3 totals 16 residues. Trimming stripped 0 bases from V and 11 bases from J, with 20 bases between. Germline-derived CDR1 and CDR2 are LGHDT and YNNKEL (reference sequence). The CDR3 region has the DNA TGTGCCAGCAGCCAAGACGCACTACCTCCTTTCGGGAAGCAGTTCTTC. Its translation: CASSQDALPPFGKQFF.

The rearrangement joins TRBV5-1 to TRBJ1-2; D might be TRBD1 (6 bases). Germline V gene sequence: CDR1 SGHRS, CDR2 YFSETQ. Trimming cost V 3 bases and J 7 bases, with 19 bases left between them. This CDR3 has 15 residues. CDR3 protein: CASSSLTGAGSGYTF. As DNA, the CDR3 is TGCGCCAGCAGCTCGCTGACAGGCGCTGGGTCTGGCTACACCTTC.

J is TRBJ1-1 and V is TRBV29-1; 7 bases match TRBD1. V lost 5 bases and J lost 2; bases outside the gene matches: 5. The length of the CDR3 is 13 residues. Germline V CDR1 and CDR2: SQVTM, ANQGSEA. DNA of the CDR3: TGCAGCGTTTCCCCAGGGGGTAACACTGAAGCTTTCTTT. Amino acids: CSVSPGGNTEAFF.

The chain employs TRBV11-3 and TRBJ2-2; 7 nucleotides agree with TRBD1. Germline V CDR1 and CDR2: SGHNT, YENEEA. V lost 5 bases and J lost 1; bases outside the gene matches: 7. The CDR3 consists of 16 residues. The DNA for the CDR3 is TGTGCCAGCAGCCTAGGGGGCGCTGGGAACACCGGGGAGCTGTTTTTT. Protein product: CASSLGGAGNTGELFF.

V usage is TRBV6-1 and J usage is TRBJ2-7; 8 bases are a match to TRBD1. Germline lookup yields CDR1 MNHNS and CDR2 SASEGT. Losses at the gene ends were 3 bases for V and 4 bases for J; bases not matched to a gene: 11. This CDR3 spans 16 amino acids. The CDR3 DNA sequence: TGTGCCAGCAGTGAGTTACCGCGACAGGGGAGTTACGAGCAGTACTTC. Translated: CASSELPRQGSYEQYF.

This rearrangement joins TRBV9 to TRBJ2-1; no clear D. Trimming took off 5 bases at V and 6 bases at J, with 9 bases between the two ends. CDR3 size: 12 residues. Germline CDR1 and CDR2: SGDLS and YYNGEE. The CDR3 here is CASRSSGNEQFF. CDR3 in DNA: TGTGCCAGCAGGTCCTCGGGCAATGAGCAGTTCTTC.